These 19 T cell receptor beta chains were all obtained from the same sample, sequenced in a study of vaccination and CD4 T cells after COVID-19. Their cognate antigens are unknown. Sequenced with the Oncomine TCR Beta short-read assay was DNA taken from cultured CD4+ T cells. TCRdb analysed the PCR reads with MiXCR anew, one entry per CDR3 protein. The table includes thousands of distinct CDR3 sequences, about two thirds detected once. Treatment in this sample: approximately 11-day PBMC culture with coronavirus spike peptide pools or control peptides (ViraFEST assay). Sequencing used CD4+ T cells from blood, cultured in vitro, obtained before SARS-CoV-2 vaccination. These receptors were obtained from a human donor who had recovered from COVID-19.

The chain uses TRBV7-9 and TRBJ1-6, with 7 bases lining up with TRBD1. This CDR3 region has 14 residues. CDR1 and CDR2 from the germline V gene are SEHNR and FQNEAQ (reference sequence). V lost 1 base to trimming and J lost 7 bases; unmatched junction nucleotides: 1. The CDR3 DNA reads as TGTGCCAGCAGCTTAGGAGGGGGCAATTCACCCCTCCACTTT. Its translation: CASSLGGGNSPLHF.

This rearrangement joins TRBV6-5 to TRBJ2-7, with TRBD1 matching over 9 bases. Unmatched junction bases numbered 11, after V lost 2 bases and J lost 6 bases. The germline V gene has CDR1 MNHEY and CDR2 SVGAGI. The CDR3 length is 16 residues. The CDR3 sequence is CASSYPGTGLTFEQYF. CDR3 sequence (DNA): TGTGCCAGCAGTTACCCGGGGACAGGGTTGACGTTCGAGCAGTACTTC.

This chain joins TRBV20-1 and TRBJ2-1, with 10 bases aligning to TRBD2. Germline CDR1 is DFQATT and CDR2 is SNEGSKA (reference sequence). The junction had 11 bases not matched to a gene; V was cut back by 3 bases and J by 9 bases. The CDR3 contains 15 residues. The CDR3 is CSASGQLAGAVEQFF. The DNA of the CDR3 is TGCAGTGCTAGTGGTCAGCTAGCGGGAGCGGTTGAGCAGTTCTTC.

The chain carries TRBV2 and TRBJ2-7, with a possible D match to TRBD1 (6 bases). This CDR3 contains 12 residues. Germline values: CDR1 SNHLY, CDR2 FYNNEI. DNA of the CDR3: TGTGCAACTCAGGGGACCTCCTACGAGCAGTACTTC. It codes for CATQGTSYEQYF.

The chain joins TRBV6-1 to TRBJ2-7; weak D call: TRBD1 (6 bases). The CDR3 is made up of 14 amino acids. V shed 6 bases and J shed 2 bases, with 14 bases lying between them. Germline CDR1 and CDR2: MNHNS and SASEGT. The CDR3 DNA sequence: TGTGCCAGCAGGCGGACAGTGAGAACCTACGAGCAGTACTTC. Translated: CASRRTVRTYEQYF.

The CDR3 sequence is CASSMGTGTNQPQHF. The CDR3 DNA follows: TGTGCCAGTAGTATGGGCACAGGGACTAATCAGCCCCAGCATTTT. The chain combines TRBV19 with TRBJ1-5; D might be TRBD1 (6 bases). V lost 3 bases and J lost 4, with 13 bases in between. The CDR3 covers 15 residues. Germline CDR1 reads LNHDA; CDR2 reads SQIVND (reference sequence).

V usage is TRBV2 and J usage is TRBJ1-5, with 8 bases fitting TRBD1. The CDR3 length is 15 residues. Per the germline V gene, CDR1 is SNHLY and CDR2 is FYNNEI. Losses at the gene ends were 6 bases for V and 2 bases for J; bases not matched to a gene: 6. CDR3 sequence: CASSRDRGGNQPQHF. CDR3 coding DNA: TGTGCCAGCAGCAGAGACAGGGGAGGCAATCAGCCCCAGCATTTT.

This chain links TRBV19 with TRBJ1-2, with 9 bases matching TRBD1. Germline loops: CDR1 LNHDA, CDR2 SQIVND (reference sequence). J lost 4 bases, V lost 7 bases, and 4 bases had no gene match. The CDR3 length is 13 residues. The CDR3 coding sequence is TGTGCCAGTAAACCGACAGGGGGCTATGGCTACACCTTC. This translates into CASKPTGGYGYTF.

The chain links TRBV15 to TRBJ1-2, with 11 bases identical to TRBD1. Germline V gene sequence: CDR1 LNHNV, CDR2 YYDKDF (reference sequence). The ends lost 0 bases at V and 7 bases at J; junction bases unmatched: 10. This CDR3 contains 17 residues. The CDR3 protein is CATSRDRGDRGRGGYTF. DNA for the CDR3: TGTGCCACCAGCAGAGACCGGGGGGACAGGGGGAGAGGTGGCTACACCTTC. Looking up the rest from reference TRBV15 and TRBJ1-2 gives the full variable domain: DAMVIQNPRYQVTQFGKPVTLSCSQTLNHNVMYWYQQKSSQAPKLLFHYYDKDFNNEADTPDNFQSRRPNTSFCFLDIRSPGLGDTAMYLCATSRDRGDRGRGGYTFGSGTRLTVV.

This sequence joins TRBV7-9 and TRBJ1-2, with D hard to call. The V gene's germline CDR1 is SEHNR and CDR2 FQNEAQ (reference sequence). This CDR3 spans 13 amino acids. V lost 3 bases and J 6 bases, leaving 11 bases between the germline ends. CDR3 nucleotide sequence: TGTGCCAGCAGCTTTAATACCGCTCATGGCTACACCTTC. The encoded protein is CASSFNTAHGYTF.

The chain recombines TRBV5-3 with TRBJ2-3, with no clear D. TRBV5-3 is filed as an ORF, its function uncertain. The CDR3 has 14 residues. V lost 3 bases and J lost 2, with 10 bases in between. This CDR3 reads CARSSPADTDTQYF. Written as DNA, the CDR3 is TGTGCCAGAAGCTCCCCGGCGGACACAGATACGCAGTATTTT.

This clonotype was recorded once. The rearrangement links TRBV20-1 to TRBJ2-3; D may be TRBD2 (6 bases). The V end was cut by 7 bases, the J end by 0 bases, with 8 bases between. Germline lookup yields CDR1 DFQATT and CDR2 SNEGSKA (reference sequence). This CDR3 is 12 amino acids long. CDR3 DNA sequence: TGCAGTGGACTAGGGAGCACAGATACGCAGTATTTT. Translating gives CSGLGSTDTQYF.

The V gene is TRBV19, the J gene TRBJ2-7; D unclear. Trimming took off 6 bases at V and 0 bases at J, with 15 bases between the two ends. CDR3 length: 15 residues. The V gene's germline CDR1 is LNHDA and CDR2 SQIVND (reference sequence). For the CDR3, the DNA is TGTGCCAGTAGCCGTGACCCTTCCTACTCCTACGAGCAGTACTTC. Protein sequence: CASSRDPSYSYEQYF.

The V and J genes are TRBV6-1 and TRBJ1-5; D remains unclear. The V gene's germline CDR1 is MNHNS and CDR2 SASEGT. V lost 7 bases to trimming and J lost 4 bases, with 17 bases between them. The CDR3 extends over 15 amino acids. The CDR3 region has the DNA TGTGCCAGCACTTCACACGGAGGAGGTAATCAGCCCCAGCATTTT. It is translated as CASTSHGGGNQPQHF.

This chain joins TRBV30 and TRBJ2-5; D is ambiguous. The CDR3 runs to 14 residues. The germline V gene encodes CDR1 GTSNPN and CDR2 SVGIG (reference sequence). Trimming removed 2 bases at V and 8 bases at J, with 18 bases between. The DNA for the CDR3 is TGTGCCTGGAGTCGGCGGATGCTGGCAAGCACCCAGTACTTC. Encoded protein: CAWSRRMLASTQYF.

The rearrangement uses TRBV21-1 and TRBJ2-3; TRBD2 is taken as the D call from the table, unchecked against the DNA. TRBV21-1 is annotated as a pseudogene. The CDR3 consists of 16 residues. CDR3 nucleotides: TGTGCCAGCAGCAAAGTCTCTAGCGGGAGCACAGATACGCAGTATTTT. It specifies CASSKVSSGSTDTQYF.

The DNA of the CDR3 is TGTGCCAGCAGCTTTTCAGGGAGCACTGAAGCTTTCTTT. The encoded protein is CASSFSGSTEAFF. The rearrangement links TRBV7-3 to TRBJ1-1, with D possibly TRBD1 on 5 matching bases. Germline CDR1 SGHTA, CDR2 FQGTGA. The CDR3 extends over 13 amino acids. The ends were cut back, 3 bases at V and 4 bases at J, with 9 bases in the middle.

CDR3 in DNA: TGTGCCATCAGTGGGACTCCGCGGAATGAGCAGTTCTTC. Translating gives CAISGTPRNEQFF. This chain connects TRBV10-3 to TRBJ2-1, with D possibly TRBD2 on 5 matching bases. V was clipped by 4 bases and J by 7 bases, with 11 bases between them. Germline CDR1 ENHRY, CDR2 SYGVKD. There are 13 residues in the CDR3.

This chain uses TRBV19 with TRBJ1-2; maybe TRBD1 (5 bases). The CDR3 extends over 13 amino acids. V gave up 6 bases and J gave up 8 bases, with 16 bases separating them. Germline V gene data show CDR1 as LNHDA and CDR2 as SQIVND (reference sequence). The CDR3 nucleotides are TGTGCCAGTAGGCGTTTAGGGGACGGGGGCTACACCTTC. Its translation: CASRRLGDGGYTF.